Each of the 30 T cell receptor beta chains below was sequenced from the same sample in a study of shared clonotypes between healthy human individuals. The table came from immunoSEQ multiplex PCR; TCRdb's copy has only in-frame clones and leaves some out. The data contain about 2.4 million clones, approximately 93% of them singletons. The sample consisted of naive CD4+ T cells from PBMCs. Subset defined: CD45RA+ positively selected. The receptors derive from a man aged 18 to 30 in good health. Some clones in this sample may be carry-over from other donors' samples.

The V call is TRBV9, the J call TRBJ2-5; 7 nucleotides agree with TRBD2. The CDR3 has 16 amino acids. J lost 5 bases, V lost 0 bases, and 10 bases had no gene match. CDR1 SGDLS and CDR2 YYNGEE come from the germline V gene. The DNA for the CDR3 is TGTGCCAGCAGCGTAGGTTTTATGACTAGCCCTGAGACCCAGTACTTC. Its protein product is CASSVGFMTSPETQYF.

The chain carries TRBV28 and TRBJ2-3; possibly TRBD2 for D (6 bases). V lost 3 bases and J 2 bases, leaving 18 bases between the germline ends. This CDR3 is built from 17 residues. Germline V gene sequence: CDR1 MDHEN, CDR2 SYDVKM. The CDR3 DNA reads as TGTGCCAGCAGTTTTTCGCGGGATTCGCCGTACACAGATACGCAGTATTTT. This sequence encodes CASSFSRDSPYTDTQYF. Together with reference TRBV28 and TRBJ2-3, the CDR3 gives the full variable domain: DVKVTQSSRYLVKRTGEKVFLECVQDMDHENMFWYRQDPGLGLRLIYFSYDVKMKEKGDIPEGYSVSREKKERFSLILESASTNQTSMYLCASSFSRDSPYTDTQYFGPGTRLTVL.

The chain uses TRBV9 and TRBJ2-3, with D perhaps assigned TRBD1 or TRBD2 (6 bases each). The V end was cut by 5 bases, the J end by 6 bases, with 22 bases between. Germline V gene sequence: CDR1 SGDLS, CDR2 YYNGEE. This CDR3 comprises 16 residues. The CDR3: CASSLSGGGMWDTQYF. The CDR3, as DNA: TGTGCCAGCAGTCTTAGCGGAGGGGGTATGTGGGATACGCAGTATTTT.

The chain couples TRBV28 to TRBJ2-7; D not certain. Germline assignment: CDR1 MDHEN and CDR2 SYDVKM. Trimming stripped 2 bases from V and 3 bases from J, with 8 bases between. The CDR3 is 13 residues long. The CDR3 here is CASSLIGRYEQYF. Written as DNA, the CDR3 is TGTGCCAGCAGTTTAATTGGGCGCTACGAGCAGTACTTC.

The chain carries TRBV7-9 and TRBJ1-4; the match to TRBD1 covers 9 bases. Germline V gives CDR1 SEHNR, CDR2 FQNEAQ (reference sequence). With 2 bases clipped from V and 7 bases from J, the junction kept 5 bases outside the gene matches. The CDR3 has 15 amino acids. The CDR3 sequence is CASSLPDRGSEKLFF. The DNA for the CDR3 is TGTGCCAGCAGCTTACCGGACAGGGGAAGTGAAAAACTGTTTTTT.

V and J are TRBV9 and TRBJ2-1; TRBD2 agrees at 10 bases. J gave up 7 bases and V 0 bases, and 7 bases lay outside the gene matches. The CDR3 extends over 16 amino acids. CDR1 SGDLS and CDR2 YYNGEE come from the germline V gene. CDR3 coding DNA: TGTGCCAGCAGCGTAGCCCTAGCGGGAGAAGGGAATGAGCAGTTCTTC. This gives the protein CASSVALAGEGNEQFF.

The genes are TRBV6-1 and TRBJ1-2, with D perhaps TRBD1 (5 bases). V lost 0 bases to trimming and J lost 3 bases, with 17 bases between them. Germline V gives CDR1 MNHNS, CDR2 SASEGT. The CDR3 covers 17 residues. CDR3 region: CASSEALRARIYYGYTF. The CDR3 bases are TGTGCCAGCAGTGAAGCGCTCAGGGCACGGATTTACTATGGCTACACCTTC.

The CDR3 DNA reads as TGTGCCAGCCGGGGGCCTGGGGCCAACGTCCTGACTTTC. Its translation: CASRGPGANVLTF. This chain connects TRBV6-6 to TRBJ2-6, with D perhaps assigned TRBD1 or TRBD2 (6 bases each). This CDR3 is 13 amino acids long. Between the trimmed V and J ends, which lost 8 bases and 2 bases, there was a span of 7 bases. Germline-derived CDR1 and CDR2 are MNHNY and SVGAGI (reference sequence).

Note on this clone: Other DNA sequences in the sample encode the same CDR3. The chain combines TRBV4-3 with TRBJ1-6; the D is unclear. Germline loops: CDR1 LGHNA, CDR2 YSLEER. The V end lost 3 bases, the J end lost 9 bases, and 9 bases lay between the germline ends. The CDR3 has 13 amino acids. The CDR3 is CASSQELGSPLHF. The CDR3 DNA sequence: TGCGCCAGCAGCCAGGAGCTGGGTTCACCCCTCCACTTT.

This chain connects TRBV27 to TRBJ1-1, with 8 bases fitting TRBD1. Per the germline V gene, CDR1 is MNHEY and CDR2 is SMNVEV (reference sequence). V was pared by 3 bases and J by 7 bases, with 7 bases of the junction left unmatched. CDR3 length equals 14 residues. Written as DNA, the CDR3 is TGTGCCAGCAGTTTTACAGGGGGACGGAGTGAAGCTTTCTTT. It translates to CASSFTGGRSEAFF.

The CDR3 bases are TGTGCCAGCAGCTTAGGGCTCTGGGGGGCTGACACCGGGGAGCTGTTTTTT. This sequence encodes CASSLGLWGADTGELFF. This sequence joins TRBV7-2 and TRBJ2-2; D may correspond to TRBD1 or TRBD2 (6 bases each). Germline CDR1 SGHTA, CDR2 FQGNSA. Trimming removed 1 base from V and 3 bases from J, with 15 bases in between. The CDR3 sequence is 17 residues long.

The rearrangement uses TRBV25-1 and TRBJ1-3; possibly TRBD1 for D (6 bases). Germline V gives CDR1 MGHDK, CDR2 SYGVNS. The germline V and J ends were trimmed by 3 bases and 0 bases, with 9 bases remaining between them. This CDR3 comprises 15 residues. This chain's CDR3 is CASSEVRGSGNTIYF. The DNA of the CDR3 is TGTGCCAGCAGTGAGGTCAGGGGCTCTGGAAACACCATATATTTT.

This clone showed up just once. This specimen includes other DNA sequences encoding the same CDR3. This chain uses TRBV18 with TRBJ2-3; 11 bases agree with TRBD1. CDR1 and CDR2 (germline): KGHSH, LQKENI. The CDR3 is made up of 15 amino acids. V was pared by 6 bases and J by 3 bases, with 5 bases of the junction left unmatched. CDR3 sequence reads: CASSPGQGGTDTQYF. Here the CDR3 DNA reads TGTGCCAGCTCCCCGGGACAGGGGGGAACAGATACGCAGTATTTT. The full variable domain, in which reference TRBV18 and TRBJ2-3 provide the parts outside the CDR3, is NAGVMQNPRHLVRRRGQEARLRCSPMKGHSHVYWYRQLPEEGLKFMVYLQKENIIDESGMPKERFSAEFPKEGPSILRIQQVVRGDSAAYFCASSPGQGGTDTQYFGPGTRLTVL.

The chain combines TRBV5-4 with TRBJ2-1; 11 bases align to TRBD2. The germline V gene encodes CDR1 SGHNT and CDR2 YYREEE (reference sequence). Unmatched junction bases numbered 10, after V lost 4 bases and J lost 4 bases. The CDR3 length is 17 residues. The CDR3 reads CASSQTVSGRAYNEQFF. The CDR3 DNA is TGTGCCAGCAGCCAGACCGTTAGCGGGAGGGCATACAATGAGCAGTTCTTC.

The rearrangement joins TRBV18 to TRBJ2-3; D is unresolved. The V end lost 5 bases, the J end lost 0 bases, and 12 bases lay between the germline ends. This CDR3 has 15 amino acids. CDR1 is KGHSH, CDR2 LQKENI, per germline. CDR3: CASSTRQQSTDTQYF. The CDR3 coding sequence is TGTGCCAGCTCAACCCGTCAGCAGAGCACAGATACGCAGTATTTT. The full variable domain, its missing parts supplied by reference TRBV18 and TRBJ2-3, is NAGVMQNPRHLVRRRGQEARLRCSPMKGHSHVYWYRQLPEEGLKFMVYLQKENIIDESGMPKERFSAEFPKEGPSILRIQQVVRGDSAAYFCASSTRQQSTDTQYFGPGTRLTVL.

The chain joins TRBV27 to TRBJ2-7, with a weak D call TRBD1 (5 bases). V lost 4 bases to trimming and J lost 2 bases, with 9 bases between them. Germline V CDR1 and CDR2: MNHEY, SMNVEV (reference sequence). This CDR3 is built from 13 residues. The chain's CDR3 is CASSSAGPYEQYF. CDR3 in DNA: TGTGCCAGCAGTTCAGCAGGGCCCTACGAGCAGTACTTC.

The chain recombines TRBV7-8 with TRBJ1-2; D is undetermined. This CDR3 has 15 residues. V was cut by 2 bases and J by 3 bases, with 13 bases left in between. CDR1 SGHVS and CDR2 FQNEAQ come from the germline V gene. CDR3 in amino acids: CASSLMSRADYGYTF. CDR3 DNA: TGTGCCAGCAGCTTAATGTCACGGGCAGACTATGGCTACACCTTC.

The rearrangement uses TRBV9 and TRBJ2-5, with TRBD2 matching 9 bases. The V and J ends lost 1 base and 1 base, in that order; junction bases with no gene match: 8. The CDR3 length is 17 residues. The V gene's germline CDR1 is SGDLS and CDR2 YYNGEE. DNA for the CDR3: TGTGCCAGCAGCGTATCCACAGCGGGAGGCCGCCAAGAGACCCAGTACTTC. Amino acid sequence: CASSVSTAGGRQETQYF.

The gene calls are TRBV4-1 and TRBJ2-7, with a tentative D call TRBD2 (6 bases). Germline lookup yields CDR1 MGHRA and CDR2 YSYEKL. The CDR3 runs to 15 residues. V lost 4 bases and J 6 bases, leaving 19 bases between the germline ends. CDR3 sequence reads: CASSLPGQTRVEQYF. CDR3 sequence (DNA): TGCGCCAGCAGCCTGCCCGGCCAGACTAGGGTCGAGCAGTACTTC.

V and J are TRBV12-5 and TRBJ2-1; no clear D gene. The ends were cut back, 0 bases at V and 3 bases at J, with 3 bases in the middle. Germline V gene data show CDR1 as LGHNT and CDR2 as FRNRAP. CDR3 size: 13 residues. The CDR3 nucleotides read TGTGCTAGTGGTTTGGTGCTCTACAATGAGCAGTTCTTC. It codes for CASGLVLYNEQFF. Together with reference TRBV12-5 and TRBJ2-1, the CDR3 gives the full variable domain: DARVTQTPRHKVTEMGQEVTMRCQPILGHNTVFWYRQTMMQGLELLAYFRNRAPLDDSGMPKDRFSAEMPDATLATLKIQPSEPRDSAVYFCASGLVLYNEQFFGPGTRLTVL.

The V call is TRBV28, the J call TRBJ2-3; D not certain. The germline CDR1 and CDR2 sequences are MDHEN and SYDVKM. CDR3 length equals 13 residues. The ends were cut back, 6 bases at V and 4 bases at J, with 11 bases in the middle. The CDR3 DNA follows: TGTGCCAGCAGCGACTCGTGGGCAGATACGCAGTATTTT. Translating it yields CASSDSWADTQYF. Full variable domain (missing parts from reference TRBV28 and TRBJ2-3): DVKVTQSSRYLVKRTGEKVFLECVQDMDHENMFWYRQDPGLGLRLIYFSYDVKMKEKGDIPEGYSVSREKKERFSLILESASTNQTSMYLCASSDSWADTQYFGPGTRLTVL.

The chain couples TRBV5-1 to TRBJ2-2; possibly TRBD1 for D (6 bases). V was pared by 4 bases and J by 0 bases, with 10 bases between. This CDR3 contains 15 residues. Germline CDR1 SGHRS, CDR2 YFSETQ. CDR3 region: CASSVGTSNTGELFF. Written as DNA, the CDR3 is TGCGCCAGCAGCGTTGGGACATCGAACACCGGGGAGCTGTTTTTT.

The chain employs TRBV7-3 and TRBJ2-1, with 8 bases aligning to TRBD2. The germline gives CDR1 SGHTA, CDR2 FQGTGA. V lost 6 bases to trimming and J lost 0 bases; unmatched junction nucleotides: 10. The CDR3 contains 17 residues. The CDR3 sequence is CASSIRTGTSSYNEQFF. Written as DNA, the CDR3 is TGTGCCAGCAGTATTCGTACCGGGACTAGCTCCTACAATGAGCAGTTCTTC.

The V and J genes are TRBV25-1 and TRBJ1-3, with D maybe TRBD1 (5 bases). Trimming pared 3 bases from V and 5 bases from J, leaving 11 bases between. This CDR3 region has 14 residues. Germline V lookup: CDR1 MGHDK, CDR2 SYGVNS. As DNA, the CDR3 is TGTGCCAGCAGTGATGGTCAGGGAAGAAACACCATATATTTT. This codes for CASSDGQGRNTIYF.

This chain joins TRBV6-5 and TRBJ1-5, with D possibly being TRBD1 (6 bases). The V gene lost 5 bases and the J gene lost 0 bases, with 11 bases spanning the gap. Germline V gene data show CDR1 as MNHEY and CDR2 as SVGAGI. This CDR3 spans 15 amino acids. This chain's CDR3 is CASSTDRYSNQPQHF. In nucleotides, the CDR3 is TGTGCCAGCAGTACCGACAGGTATAGCAATCAGCCCCAGCATTTT.

In the case of this clone: Other DNA sequences of this sample code for an identical CDR3. The genes are TRBV20-1 and TRBJ1-1; no definite D call. From germline, CDR1 is DFQATT and CDR2 SNEGSKA (reference sequence). Trimming took 6 bases from V and 1 from J, leaving 3 bases between them. CDR3 length: 10 amino acids. This chain's CDR3 is CSARNTEAFF. CDR3 in DNA: TGCAGTGCGAGGAACACTGAAGCTTTCTTT.

V and J are TRBV10-3 and TRBJ1-2, with D possibly matching TRBD1 (5 bases). CDR1 is ENHRY and CDR2 is SYGVKD in the germline V gene. This CDR3 is 14 amino acids long. Trimming stripped 3 bases from V and 4 bases from J, with 12 bases between. CDR3 in amino acids: CAISDSRGGYGYTF. As DNA, the CDR3 is TGTGCCATCAGTGACTCCCGGGGGGGCTATGGCTACACCTTC.

The chain employs TRBV29-1 and TRBJ2-7; 11 bases map to TRBD2. CDR3 length equals 16 residues. Looked up from germline, CDR1 is SQVTM and CDR2 is ANQGSEA. Trimming cost V 3 bases and J 4 bases; bases outside gene matches: 11. CDR3 protein: CSVEGLAGGGGYEQYF. DNA of the CDR3: TGCAGCGTTGAGGGGCTAGCGGGAGGAGGCGGGTACGAGCAGTACTTC.

The V and J genes are TRBV7-9 and TRBJ1-1; no clear D. Trimming cost V 2 bases and J 4 bases, with 17 bases left between them. The CDR3 consists of 16 residues. CDR1 and CDR2 from the germline V gene are SEHNR and FQNEAQ (reference sequence). The CDR3 DNA is TGTGCCAGCAGCTTATTAGGACCGACCCTGCCCACTGAAGCTTTCTTT. It encodes CASSLLGPTLPTEAFF.

The J gene is TRBJ1-1, the V gene TRBV4-1; no clear D. V gave up 0 bases and J gave up 3 bases, with 8 bases separating them. The length of the CDR3 is 14 residues. Germline loops: CDR1 MGHRA, CDR2 YSYEKL. CDR3 bases: TGCGCCAGCAGCCAAGATGGGCAGTACACTGAAGCTTTCTTT. Protein product: CASSQDGQYTEAFF.